This TCR beta chain came from a study of CD4 T cells in relation to SARS-CoV-2 and coronaviruses. Study as a whole: No peptide or an HIV-1 Nef peptide pool served as negative control. Shared crossreactive spike epitopes were mapped to their HLA restriction.

Whole-study findings and limits: No crossreactivity against non-spike viral proteins was tested here.

Unexposed donor CD4+ T cells date from about 2011-2018, before the COVID-19 pandemic. CD4+ T cells were isolated from the cells after around eleven days of culture. Cultures received half-medium IL-2 refreshes on days 3 and 7. The CDR3 sequence is 15 residues long. CDR1 LGHDT and CDR2 YNNKEL come from the germline V gene (reference sequence). Trimming cost V 3 bases and J 4 bases; bases outside gene matches: 7. Produced via immunoSEQ multiplex PCR; TCRdb's table is partial and in-frame only. Of about 20,000 clones detected, 60% to 80% appear once; the ten largest clones hold approximately 15%. Only a few counts were recorded for this clone. Its matching antigen is unknown.

Source material: CD4+ T cells from PBMCs, cultured in vitro. The rearrangement links TRBV3-1 (or the pseudogene TRBV3-2) to TRBJ2-7, with 9 bases that match TRBD2. The clonotype was recovered from a human donor in good health. In DNA, the CDR3 is TGTGCCAGCAGCCAGAATAGCGGGAGTAAGTACGAGCAGTACTTC. The encoded protein is CASSQNSGSKYEQYF.